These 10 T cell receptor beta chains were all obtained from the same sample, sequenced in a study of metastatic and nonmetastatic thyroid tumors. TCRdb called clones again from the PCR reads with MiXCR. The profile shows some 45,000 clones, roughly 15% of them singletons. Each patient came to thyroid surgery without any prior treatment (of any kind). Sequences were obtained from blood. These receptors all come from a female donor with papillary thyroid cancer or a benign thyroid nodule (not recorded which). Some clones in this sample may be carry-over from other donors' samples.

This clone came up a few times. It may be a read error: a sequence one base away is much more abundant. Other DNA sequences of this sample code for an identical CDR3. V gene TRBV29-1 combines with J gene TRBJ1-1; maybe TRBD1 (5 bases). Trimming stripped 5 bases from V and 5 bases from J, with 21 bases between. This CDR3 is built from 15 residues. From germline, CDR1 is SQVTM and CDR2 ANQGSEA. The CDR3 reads CSVLRGLVVGTEAFF. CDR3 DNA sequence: TGCAGCGTTCTTAGGGGTCTGGTGGTGGGTACTGAAGCTTTCTTT.

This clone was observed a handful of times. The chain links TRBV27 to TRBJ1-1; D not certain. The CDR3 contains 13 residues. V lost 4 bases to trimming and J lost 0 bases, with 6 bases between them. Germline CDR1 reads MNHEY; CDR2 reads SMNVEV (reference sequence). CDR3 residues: CASSSRLNTEAFF. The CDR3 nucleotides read TGTGCCAGCAGTTCAAGGCTGAACACTGAAGCTTTCTTT.

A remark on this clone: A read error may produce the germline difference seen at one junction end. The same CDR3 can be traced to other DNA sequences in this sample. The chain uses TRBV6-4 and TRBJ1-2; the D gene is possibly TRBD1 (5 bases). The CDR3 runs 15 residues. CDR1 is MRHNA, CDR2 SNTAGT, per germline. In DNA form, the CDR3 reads TGTGCCAGCAGTGACTCGTCGGGACCCGCACATGGTTACACCTTC. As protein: CASSDSSGPAHGYTF.

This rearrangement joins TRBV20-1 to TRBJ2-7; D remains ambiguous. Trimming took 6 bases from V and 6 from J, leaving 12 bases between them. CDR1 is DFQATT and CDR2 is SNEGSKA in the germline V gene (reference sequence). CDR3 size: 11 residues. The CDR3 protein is CSAFLVREQYF. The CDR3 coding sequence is TGCAGTGCGTTCTTGGTCCGCGAGCAGTACTTC.

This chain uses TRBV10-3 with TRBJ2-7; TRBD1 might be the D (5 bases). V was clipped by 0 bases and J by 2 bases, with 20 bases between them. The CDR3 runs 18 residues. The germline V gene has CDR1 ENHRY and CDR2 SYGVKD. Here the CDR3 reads CAISESGYSLGVPYEQYF. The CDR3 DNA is TGTGCCATCAGTGAGTCGGGGTACAGTCTAGGGGTTCCCTACGAGCAGTACTTC.

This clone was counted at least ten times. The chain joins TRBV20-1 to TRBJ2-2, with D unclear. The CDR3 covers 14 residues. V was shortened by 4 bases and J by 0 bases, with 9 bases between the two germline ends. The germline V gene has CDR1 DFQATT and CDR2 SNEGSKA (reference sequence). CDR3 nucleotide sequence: TGCAGTGCTAACGGAATAACGAACACCGGGGAGCTGTTTTTT. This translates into CSANGITNTGELFF.

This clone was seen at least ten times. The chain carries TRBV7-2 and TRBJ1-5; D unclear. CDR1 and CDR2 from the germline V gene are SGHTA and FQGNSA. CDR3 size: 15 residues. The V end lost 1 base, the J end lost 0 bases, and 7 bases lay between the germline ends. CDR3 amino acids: CASSLVWVSNQPQHF. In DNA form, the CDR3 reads TGTGCCAGCAGCTTAGTCTGGGTTAGCAATCAGCCCCAGCATTTT.

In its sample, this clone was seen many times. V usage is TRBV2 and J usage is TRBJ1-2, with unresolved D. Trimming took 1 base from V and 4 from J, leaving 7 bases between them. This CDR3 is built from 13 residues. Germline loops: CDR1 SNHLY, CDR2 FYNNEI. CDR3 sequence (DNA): TGTGCCAGCAGTGAAGGGGTGAGCTATGGCTACACCTTC. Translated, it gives CASSEGVSYGYTF.

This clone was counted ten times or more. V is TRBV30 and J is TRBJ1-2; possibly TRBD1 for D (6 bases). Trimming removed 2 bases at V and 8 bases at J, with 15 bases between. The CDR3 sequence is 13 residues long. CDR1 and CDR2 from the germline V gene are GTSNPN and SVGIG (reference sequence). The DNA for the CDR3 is TGTGCCTGGAGTCCGGTGGGGGGGCGAGGCTACACCTTC. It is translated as CAWSPVGGRGYTF.

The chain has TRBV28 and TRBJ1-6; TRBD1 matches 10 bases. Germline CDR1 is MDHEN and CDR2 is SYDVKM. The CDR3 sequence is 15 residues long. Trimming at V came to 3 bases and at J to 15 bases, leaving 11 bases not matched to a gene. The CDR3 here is CASSLGQGNGSDLHF. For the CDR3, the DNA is TGTGCCAGCAGTTTGGGACAGGGGAATGGATCAGACCTCCACTTT.